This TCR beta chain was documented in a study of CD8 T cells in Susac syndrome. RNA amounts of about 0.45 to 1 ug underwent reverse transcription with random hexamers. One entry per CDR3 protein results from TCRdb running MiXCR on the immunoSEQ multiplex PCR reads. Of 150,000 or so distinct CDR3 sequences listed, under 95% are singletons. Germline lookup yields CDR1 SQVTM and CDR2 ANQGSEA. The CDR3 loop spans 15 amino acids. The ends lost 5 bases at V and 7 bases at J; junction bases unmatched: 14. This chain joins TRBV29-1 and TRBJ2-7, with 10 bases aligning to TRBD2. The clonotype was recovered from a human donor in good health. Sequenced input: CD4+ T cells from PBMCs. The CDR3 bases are TGCAGCGTTTTGGCAGCGGGAGGGTTTTCGGAAGAGCAGTACTTC. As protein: CSVLAAGGFSEEQYF.